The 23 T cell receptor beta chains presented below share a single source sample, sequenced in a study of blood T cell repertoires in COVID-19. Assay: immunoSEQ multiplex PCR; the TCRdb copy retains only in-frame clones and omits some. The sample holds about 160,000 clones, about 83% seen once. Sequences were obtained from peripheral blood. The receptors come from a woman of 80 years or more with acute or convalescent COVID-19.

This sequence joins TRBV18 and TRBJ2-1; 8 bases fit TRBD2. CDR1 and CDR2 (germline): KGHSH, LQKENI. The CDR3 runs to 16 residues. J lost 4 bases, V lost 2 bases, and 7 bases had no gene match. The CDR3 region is CASSPGLARNYNEQFF. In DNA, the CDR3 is TGTGCCAGCTCACCAGGACTAGCACGGAATTACAATGAGCAGTTCTTC.

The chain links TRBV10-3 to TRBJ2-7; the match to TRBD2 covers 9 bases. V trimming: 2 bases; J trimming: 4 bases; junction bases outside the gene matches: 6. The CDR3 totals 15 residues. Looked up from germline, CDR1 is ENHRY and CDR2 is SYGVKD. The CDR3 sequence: CAISEMGGRAYEQYF. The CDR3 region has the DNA TGTGCCATCAGTGAGATGGGCGGGAGGGCTTACGAGCAGTACTTC.

The CDR3 region is CASSQGLPGNTIYF. The CDR3 DNA reads as TGTGCCAGCAGTCAGGGACTTCCTGGAAACACCATATATTTT. The J gene is TRBJ1-3, the V gene TRBV27; the D gene is possibly TRBD1 (5 bases). Trimming removed 5 bases from V and 2 bases from J, with 10 bases in between. Germline V gene lookup returns CDR1 MNHEY and CDR2 SMNVEV (reference sequence). This CDR3 comprises 14 residues.

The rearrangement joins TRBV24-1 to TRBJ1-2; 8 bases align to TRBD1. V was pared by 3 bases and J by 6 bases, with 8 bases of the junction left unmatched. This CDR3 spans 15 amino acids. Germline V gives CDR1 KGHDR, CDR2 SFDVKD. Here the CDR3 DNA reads TGTGCCACCAGTGATCCGACAGGGGCTGGGGATGGCTACACCTTC. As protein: CATSDPTGAGDGYTF.

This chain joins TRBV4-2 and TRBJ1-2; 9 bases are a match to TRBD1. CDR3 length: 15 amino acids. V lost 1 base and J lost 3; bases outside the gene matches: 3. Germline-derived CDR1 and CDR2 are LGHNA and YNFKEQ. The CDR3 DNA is TGTGCCAGCAGCCAAGGACAGGGGGTGGACTATGGCTACACCTTC. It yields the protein CASSQGQGVDYGYTF.

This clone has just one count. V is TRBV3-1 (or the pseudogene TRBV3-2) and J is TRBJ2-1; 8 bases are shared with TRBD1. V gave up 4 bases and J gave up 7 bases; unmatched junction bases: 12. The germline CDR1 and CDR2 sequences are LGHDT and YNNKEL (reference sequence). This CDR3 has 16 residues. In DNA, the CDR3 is TGTGCCAGCAGCCCCTCCGGGCAGGGGGCGCGGAATGAGCAGTTCTTC. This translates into CASSPSGQGARNEQFF.

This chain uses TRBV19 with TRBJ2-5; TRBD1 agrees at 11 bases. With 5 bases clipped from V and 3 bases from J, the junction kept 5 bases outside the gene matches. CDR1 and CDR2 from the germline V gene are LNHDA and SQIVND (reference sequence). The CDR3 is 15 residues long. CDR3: CASSPDRGRKETQYF. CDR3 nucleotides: TGTGCCAGTAGTCCGGACAGGGGGCGTAAAGAGACCCAGTACTTC.

The CDR3 DNA is TGCGCCAGCAGCTTGGGGGACAGTAATCGGGGCACTGAAGCTTTCTTT. Amino acid sequence: CASSLGDSNRGTEAFF. The chain carries TRBV5-1 and TRBJ1-1; 7 bases line up with TRBD1. CDR1 is SGHRS and CDR2 is YFSETQ in the germline V gene. Germline trimming cut 0 bases from V and 4 bases from J; bases unmatched to any gene: 9. The CDR3 is made up of 16 amino acids.

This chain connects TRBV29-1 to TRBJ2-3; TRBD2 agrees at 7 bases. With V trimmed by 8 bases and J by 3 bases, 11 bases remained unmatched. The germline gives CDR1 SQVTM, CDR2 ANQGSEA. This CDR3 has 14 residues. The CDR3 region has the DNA TGCAGCAGCACGGGGGAGGGCGGGACAGATACGCAGTATTTT. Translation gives CSSTGEGGTDTQYF.

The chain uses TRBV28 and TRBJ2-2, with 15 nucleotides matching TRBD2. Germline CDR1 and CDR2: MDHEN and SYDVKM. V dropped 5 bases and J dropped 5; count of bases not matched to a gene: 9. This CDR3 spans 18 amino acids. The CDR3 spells CASSLYRGTSGGTGELFF. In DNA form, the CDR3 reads TGTGCCAGCAGTCTCTACCGAGGGACTAGCGGGGGGACCGGGGAGCTGTTTTTT.

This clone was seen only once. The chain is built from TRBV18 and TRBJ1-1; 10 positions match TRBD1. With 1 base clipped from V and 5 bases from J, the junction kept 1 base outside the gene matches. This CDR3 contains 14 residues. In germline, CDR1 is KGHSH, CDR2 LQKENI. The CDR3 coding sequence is TGTGCCAGCTCACCACAGGGACAGGGGACTGAAGCTTTCTTT. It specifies CASSPQGQGTEAFF.

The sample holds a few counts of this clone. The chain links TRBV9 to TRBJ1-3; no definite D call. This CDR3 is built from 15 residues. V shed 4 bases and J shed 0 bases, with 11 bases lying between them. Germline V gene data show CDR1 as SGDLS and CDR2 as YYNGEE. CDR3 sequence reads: CASSPEIVSGNTIYF. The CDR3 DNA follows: TGTGCCAGCAGCCCGGAGATCGTCTCTGGAAACACCATATATTTT.

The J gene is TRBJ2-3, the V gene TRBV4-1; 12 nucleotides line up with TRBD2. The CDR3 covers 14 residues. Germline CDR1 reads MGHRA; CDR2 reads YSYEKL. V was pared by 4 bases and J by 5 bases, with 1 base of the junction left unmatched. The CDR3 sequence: CASSPTSGRDTQYF. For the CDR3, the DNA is TGCGCCAGCAGCCCGACTAGCGGGAGAGATACGCAGTATTTT.

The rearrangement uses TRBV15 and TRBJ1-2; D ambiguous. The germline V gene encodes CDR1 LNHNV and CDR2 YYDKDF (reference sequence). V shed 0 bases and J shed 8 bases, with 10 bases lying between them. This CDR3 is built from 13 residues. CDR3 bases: TGTGCCACCAGCAGAGAGCGGGCAGGAGGCTACACCTTC. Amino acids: CATSRERAGGYTF.

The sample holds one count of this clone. CDR3 sequence reads: CASSESRRNYGYTF. The DNA of the CDR3 is TGCGCCAGCAGTGAGTCGAGGAGAAACTATGGCTACACCTTC. This chain connects TRBV10-1 to TRBJ1-2; no clear D. Germline V gene data show CDR1 as WNHNN and CDR2 as SYGVQD (reference sequence). V was shortened by 0 bases and J by 2 bases, with 7 bases between the two germline ends. CDR3 length: 14 amino acids.

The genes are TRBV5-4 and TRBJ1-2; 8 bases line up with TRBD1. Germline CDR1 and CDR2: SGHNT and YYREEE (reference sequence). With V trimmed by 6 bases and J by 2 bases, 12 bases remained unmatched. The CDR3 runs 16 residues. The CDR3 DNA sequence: TGTGCCAGCACCGGACAGGGCCGCAGGCTGAACTATGGCTACACCTTC. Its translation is CASTGQGRRLNYGYTF.

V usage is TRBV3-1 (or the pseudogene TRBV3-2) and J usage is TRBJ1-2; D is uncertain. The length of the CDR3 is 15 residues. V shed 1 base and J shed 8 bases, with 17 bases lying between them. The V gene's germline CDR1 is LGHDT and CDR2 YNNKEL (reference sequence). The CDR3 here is CASSQGAGSPEGYTF. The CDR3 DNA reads TGTGCCAGCAGCCAAGGGGCGGGATCCCCCGAGGGCTACACCTTC.

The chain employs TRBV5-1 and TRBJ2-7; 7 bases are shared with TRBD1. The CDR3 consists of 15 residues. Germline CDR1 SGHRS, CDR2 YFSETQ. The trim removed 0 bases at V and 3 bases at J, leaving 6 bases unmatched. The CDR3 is CASSLGRGRGYEQYF. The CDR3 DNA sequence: TGCGCCAGCAGCTTGGGCAGGGGGAGAGGCTACGAGCAGTACTTC.

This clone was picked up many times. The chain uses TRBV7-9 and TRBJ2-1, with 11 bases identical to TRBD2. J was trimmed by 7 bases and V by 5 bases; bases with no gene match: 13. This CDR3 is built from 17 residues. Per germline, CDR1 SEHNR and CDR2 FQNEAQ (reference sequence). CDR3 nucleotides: TGTGCCAGCAGCCCAAGACTAGCGGGGAAACCACGGAATGAGCAGTTCTTC. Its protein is CASSPRLAGKPRNEQFF.

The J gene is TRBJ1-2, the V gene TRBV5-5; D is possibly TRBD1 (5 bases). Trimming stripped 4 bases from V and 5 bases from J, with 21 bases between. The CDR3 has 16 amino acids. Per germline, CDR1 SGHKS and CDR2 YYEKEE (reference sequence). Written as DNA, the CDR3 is TGTGCCAGCAGCGGAAGCCTAGTGACCCCAGGGTATGGCTACACCTTC. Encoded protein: CASSGSLVTPGYGYTF.

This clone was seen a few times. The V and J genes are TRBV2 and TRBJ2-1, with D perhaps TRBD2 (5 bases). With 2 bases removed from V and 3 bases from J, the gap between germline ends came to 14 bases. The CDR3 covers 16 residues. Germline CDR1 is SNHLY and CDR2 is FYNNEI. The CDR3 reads CASSEPPSTNYNEQFF. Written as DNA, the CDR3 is TGTGCCAGCAGTGAACCCCCGTCGACTAACTACAATGAGCAGTTCTTC.

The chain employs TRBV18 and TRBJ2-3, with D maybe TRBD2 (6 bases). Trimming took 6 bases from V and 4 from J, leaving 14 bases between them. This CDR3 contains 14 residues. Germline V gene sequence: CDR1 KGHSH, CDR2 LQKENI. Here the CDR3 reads CASSAGTPPDTQYF. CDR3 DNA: TGTGCCAGCTCGGCAGGGACTCCTCCAGATACGCAGTATTTT.

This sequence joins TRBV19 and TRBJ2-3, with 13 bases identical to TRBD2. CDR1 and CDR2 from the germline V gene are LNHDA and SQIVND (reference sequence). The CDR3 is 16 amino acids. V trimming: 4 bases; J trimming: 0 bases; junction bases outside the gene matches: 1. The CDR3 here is CASSRTSGGSTDTQYF. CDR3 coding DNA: TGTGCCAGTAGTAGGACTAGCGGGGGAAGCACAGATACGCAGTATTTT.